This TCR beta chain was recovered during a study of blood T cell repertoires in COVID-19. Overall study context: Collection of acute and convalescent COVID-19 samples took place in the United States, Italy and Spain. In each case, the material was cDNA or gDNA derived from T cells, B-cell-depleted T cells, or PBMCs.

Trimming took off 0 bases at V and 2 bases at J, with 15 bases between the two ends. Germline V gene lookup returns CDR1 SGHDT and CDR2 YYEEEE. The CDR3 is 17 residues long. Per the original methods: Reference gene primer amplification yielded estimated nucleated cell counts. Only in-frame clones appear in the TCRdb table, and some are missing; sequencing was by immunoSEQ multiplex PCR. V, J and clone size are those of that table, while D and trimming were read from the DNA. The sample has approximately 120,000 clones, 84% seen once; the top ten hold 9.5% to 15%. This clone was detected a few times. The J gene is TRBJ1-5, the V gene TRBV5-6, with D unresolved. The source material was peripheral blood. The source of this sequence is a human donor in a cohort sampled during active COVID-19. CDR3 in amino acids: CASSLGLAGWGNQPQHF. For the CDR3, the DNA is TGTGCCAGCAGCTTGGGTCTAGCGGGCTGGGGCAATCAGCCCCAGCATTTT.